Below are 16 T cell receptor beta chains sequenced from a single sample in a study of cytomegalovirus exposure and HLA in healthy donors. 13 Jbeta primers and 60 Vbeta primers were used for the PCR. This table comes from immunoSEQ multiplex PCR, and its TCRdb copy is limited to in-frame clones, with some not included. The sample holds some 120,000 clones, 8.5% to 10% seen once. Sequenced: PBMCs. These receptors originate from a man aged 30 to 45 in good health and CMV-seronegative.

The chain employs TRBV18 and TRBJ1-3; D is undetermined. Germline V gene data show CDR1 as KGHSH and CDR2 as LQKENI. V was cut by 4 bases and J by 4 bases, with 11 bases left in between. The CDR3 runs to 14 residues. The CDR3 sequence: CASSLEGSGNTIYF. The DNA of the CDR3 is TGTGCCAGCTCACTGGAGGGTTCCGGAAACACCATATATTTT.

V gene TRBV5-1 combines with J gene TRBJ1-5; D possibly corresponds to TRBD1 (5 bases). The V gene's germline CDR1 is SGHRS and CDR2 YFSETQ. This CDR3 is 18 amino acids long. The V and J ends lost 4 bases and 0 bases respectively, with 20 bases between them. In DNA form, the CDR3 reads TGCGCCAGCAGCCTTTTTTTTGACAGCATCTATAGCAATCAGCCCCAGCATTTT. Its translation is CASSLFFDSIYSNQPQHF.

The rearrangement uses TRBV4-1 and TRBJ2-2, with D possibly TRBD1 on 6 matching bases. Germline CDR1 MGHRA, CDR2 YSYEKL. Deletions cut 4 bases from V and 6 bases from J, with 24 bases between. The CDR3 is 18 amino acids. This chain's CDR3 is CASSPVPVGALPPGELFF. The CDR3 DNA is TGCGCCAGCAGCCCAGTACCGGTGGGGGCACTGCCACCCGGGGAGCTGTTTTTT.

The J gene is TRBJ1-6, the V gene TRBV10-3; the D is unclear. The germline V gene has CDR1 ENHRY and CDR2 SYGVKD. The ends were cut back, 1 base at V and 5 bases at J, with 24 bases in the middle. The CDR3 sequence is 20 residues long. The DNA for the CDR3 is TGTGCCATCAGTGAGTTCGGAGGTAAATGGGCACAAAAAAATAATTCACCCCTCCACTTT. Translating gives CAISEFGGKWAQKNNSPLHF.

V is TRBV10-3 and J is TRBJ2-3, with 9 positions matching TRBD1. The CDR3 is 12 amino acids. Germline V CDR1 and CDR2: ENHRY, SYGVKD. V dropped 10 bases and J dropped 3; count of bases not matched to a gene: 2. The CDR3 sequence is CATGQGTDTQYF. Here the CDR3 DNA reads TGTGCCACGGGACAGGGAACAGATACGCAGTATTTT.

The chain is built from TRBV28 and TRBJ2-2; tentative D call: TRBD2 (6 bases). Per the germline V gene, CDR1 is MDHEN and CDR2 is SYDVKM. The CDR3 is 14 amino acids. Trimming stripped 5 bases from V and 4 bases from J, with 11 bases between. The CDR3 DNA is TGTGCCAGCAGTCTAGGGACTTTCACCGGGGAGCTGTTTTTT. This encodes CASSLGTFTGELFF.

The chain is built from TRBV6-1 and TRBJ2-2; maybe TRBD1 (5 bases). The CDR3 extends over 14 amino acids. Germline CDR1 reads MNHNS; CDR2 reads SASEGT. V was shortened by 5 bases and J by 2 bases, with 9 bases between the two germline ends. The CDR3 DNA reads as TGTGCCAGCAGTTTCCAGGGAAACACCGGGGAGCTGTTTTTT. Its protein is CASSFQGNTGELFF.

This clone appeared a few times. The chain combines TRBV10-3 with TRBJ1-3, with D possibly TRBD1 on 6 matching bases. CDR3 length equals 13 residues. Germline CDR1 is ENHRY and CDR2 is SYGVKD. Trimming left V 7 bases short and J 3 bases short, with 10 bases between. This CDR3 is CAITGTIGNTIYF. The CDR3 region has the DNA TGTGCCATCACAGGGACAATTGGAAACACCATATATTTT.

V is TRBV7-6 and J is TRBJ1-1; D unclear. Trimming took 6 bases from V and 0 from J, leaving 5 bases between them. CDR1 and CDR2 from the germline V gene are SGHVS and FNYEAQ. The CDR3 sequence is 12 residues long. This CDR3 is CASRSLNTEAFF. In nucleotides, the CDR3 is TGTGCCAGCAGATCATTGAACACTGAAGCTTTCTTT. Complete variable domain (other parts from reference TRBV7-6 and TRBJ1-1): GAGVSQSPRYKVTKRGQDVALRCDPISGHVSLYWYRQALGQGPEFLTYFNYEAQQDKSGLPNDRFSAERPEGSISTLTIQRTEQRDSAMYRCASRSLNTEAFFGQGTRLTVV.

This clone was counted between two and nine times. The chain recombines TRBV5-1 with TRBJ1-1; 8 positions match TRBD1. Germline trimming cut 0 bases from V and 3 bases from J; bases unmatched to any gene: 10. The CDR3 totals 17 residues. Germline V gene data show CDR1 as SGHRS and CDR2 as YFSETQ. DNA for the CDR3: TGCGCCAGCAGCTTGGCCCGGACAGGGAGGCTCCACACTGAAGCTTTCTTT. Its translation: CASSLARTGRLHTEAFF.

This clone was picked up a small number of times. The V gene is TRBV5-6, the J gene TRBJ2-2; tentatively, D is TRBD1 (5 bases). Germline loops: CDR1 SGHDT, CDR2 YYEEEE. V gave up 4 bases and J gave up 2 bases, with 12 bases separating them. CDR3 size: 15 residues. Written as DNA, the CDR3 is TGTGCCAGCAGCACGGACATCATAAACACCGGGGAGCTGTTTTTT. Its protein is CASSTDIINTGELFF.

The chain links TRBV7-8 to TRBJ1-5, with 9 bases lining up with TRBD1. The ends lost 5 bases at V and 0 bases at J; junction bases unmatched: 5. CDR1 is SGHVS, CDR2 FQNEAQ, per germline. The CDR3 loop spans 16 amino acids. For the CDR3, the DNA is TGTGCCAGCAGCCCGACGGGACAGGGTAGCAATCAGCCCCAGCATTTT. It yields the protein CASSPTGQGSNQPQHF.

The V call is TRBV19, the J call TRBJ1-6, with no clear D. V was trimmed by 7 bases and J by 10 bases, leaving 26 bases between them. The CDR3 covers 17 residues. Germline V gene data show CDR1 as LNHDA and CDR2 as SQIVND (reference sequence). The CDR3 DNA reads TGTGCCAGTACCCCATCAGCCGGACGGACTTTGCGGTCACCCCTCCACTTT. Protein sequence: CASTPSAGRTLRSPLHF.

The chain joins TRBV28 to TRBJ2-2; D gene uncertain. Germline lookup yields CDR1 MDHEN and CDR2 SYDVKM. The CDR3 runs to 12 residues. The V end lost 2 bases, the J end lost 8 bases, and 6 bases lay between the germline ends. The CDR3 protein is CASSLQAGELFF. For the CDR3, the DNA is TGTGCCAGCAGTTTACAGGCAGGGGAGCTGTTTTTT.

The V gene is TRBV4-3, the J gene TRBJ1-1; the D is unclear. Germline V gene data show CDR1 as LGHNA and CDR2 as YSLEER. Trimming took 0 bases from V and 1 from J, leaving 9 bases between them. There are 15 residues in the CDR3. CDR3 sequence: CASSQDAGGNTEAFF. The CDR3 coding sequence is TGCGCCAGCAGCCAAGACGCCGGCGGGAACACTGAAGCTTTCTTT.

This chain uses TRBV10-2 with TRBJ2-1; 7 positions agree with TRBD2. This CDR3 has 16 residues. With V trimmed by 3 bases and J by 6 bases, 11 bases remained unmatched. Germline V gene data show CDR1 as WSHSY and CDR2 as SAAADI. This CDR3 is CASSDVASGKINEQFF. The CDR3 DNA reads as TGCGCCAGCAGTGATGTAGCTAGCGGCAAAATCAATGAGCAGTTCTTC.